This T cell receptor beta chain was captured in a study of OX40 agonist ivuxolimab in advanced cancers. The study, taken as a whole, reports: Not determined was the antigen specificity of the expanded peripheral T cells.

With regard to this clone: Antigen: not known.

Germline V gene sequence: CDR1 SGHTA, CDR2 FQGNSA. Deletions cut 3 bases from V and 0 bases from J, with 15 bases between. The CDR3 runs 16 residues. Generated by immunoSEQ multiplex PCR, the TCRdb table keeps only in-frame clones and is missing some. Counted here are about 77,000 clones, 65% to 85% occurring once; the ten biggest clones make up roughly 4.6%. The starting material was CD4+ or CD8+ T cells sorted from blood, obtained in a trial of the OX40 agonist ivuxolimab. The receptor's source is an adult with an advanced solid tumor such as melanoma, head and neck, liver or kidney cancer. The chain carries TRBV7-2 and TRBJ2-7, with a tentative D call TRBD2 (6 bases). DNA for the CDR3: TGTGCCAGCAGCTTTTTAGCGGATAGGATCTCCTACGAGCAGTACTTC. It encodes CASSFLADRISYEQYF.